The T cell receptor beta chain described here comes from a study of OX40 agonist ivuxolimab in advanced cancers. Study-wide context: Ivuxolimab was a fully human IgG2 agonistic monoclonal antibody targeting the costimulatory receptor OX40 (CD134). Intravenous ivuxolimab was administered to patients every 2 weeks at six dose levels: 0.01, 0.1, 0.3, 1.5, 3 and 10 mg/kg. Among the approximately 50 dose-escalation patients, some 19 had hepatocellular carcinoma, roughly 15 melanoma, 9 renal cell carcinoma and 9 head and neck cancer. In the dose-escalation cohort, around four fifths of patients were male, and the mean age was roughly 60 years, with a range of about 23 to 85. Prior anti-PD-1, anti-PD-L1 or anti-CTLA-4 therapy was permitted, and approximately 40% of dose-escalation patients had received checkpoint inhibitors. Partial responses occurred in three dose-escalation patients, of whom one had hepatocellular carcinoma and two had cutaneous melanoma. Peripheral TCRbeta sequencing was intended to test whether TCR sequence diversity was altered and clonal T-cell expansion was caused by ivuxolimab. The paper reports the monotherapy dose-escalation portion (N = 52 patients) of the phase I ivuxolimab trial.

Genomic DNA was isolated from the sorted cells so that the TCRbeta CDR3 region could be sequenced. The immunoSEQ Assay was used for sequencing of TCRbeta CDR3 regions. TCRdb retrieved this table from immuneACCESS and kept in-frame rearrangements only. Not all clones are present; in checked studies, unresolved V genes account for under half, and no reason is known for the remainder. This sample lists around 75,000 clones; roughly 90% were detected once. Around 2.5% of the sample comes from the top ten. This clone was seen a few times. The target of this receptor is not known. The record has no base qualities; no much larger clone is one base away. The trial excluded patients who had a history of autoimmune disease or who were on systemic immunosuppression. In every dose cohort, peripheral blood was drawn for TCR sequencing at baseline, cycle 4 day 1, and cycle 7 day 1. Samples came from an open-label, multicenter, first-in-human phase I dose-escalation trial of ivuxolimab. Adults with locally advanced or metastatic head and neck squamous cell, hepatocellular, melanoma or renal cell carcinoma were enrolled in the trial. Before TCR sequencing, CD4+ and CD8+ T cells were separately sorted from peripheral blood.

The paper's findings and limits, for the study overall: In the 0.1-3.0 mg/kg groups, partial responders were among the patients with the lowest normalized peripheral clonal expansion, particularly in CD8+ T cells. Low levels of normalized T-cell clonal expansion were also seen in some nonresponding patients. Antigen specificity was not determined for the clonally expanded peripheral T cells. On average, CD8+ T cells showed more expanded clones than CD4+ T cells after ivuxolimab. At doses from 0.1 to 3.0 mg/kg, clonal expansion was seen in both CD4+ and CD8+ blood T cells between baseline and week 6.

The CDR3 measures 14 amino acids from cysteine to phenylalanine. Solely the CDR3 DNA is kept, with 42 bases framed from the first base. V is shortened by 3 bases, J by 0 bases, and the region joining them spans 8 bases. Sequences PRHDT (CDR1) and FYEKMQ (CDR2) are obtained from the germline V gene (reference sequence). The TCR originated in an adult with an advanced solid tumor such as melanoma, head and neck, liver or kidney cancer. The starting material was CD4+ or CD8+ T cells sorted from blood, obtained in a trial of the OX40 agonist ivuxolimab. The chain links TRBV13 with TRBJ1-1; the D gene lacks a confident call. In nucleotides, the sequence is TGTGCCAGCAGCTTCGGACGGATGAACACTGAAGCTTTCTTT. Its coded protein is CASSFGRMNTEAFF.